The T cell receptor beta chain described here comes from a study of blood T cell repertoires in COVID-19. At the level of the study: Sample material is recorded as cDNA or gDNA derived from T cells, B-cell-depleted T cells, or PBMCs.

The CDR3 consists of 17 residues. The V gene's germline CDR1 is MNHEY and CDR2 SMNVEV (reference sequence). V lost 5 bases to trimming and J lost 3 bases; unmatched junction nucleotides: 15. In the authors' methods: Amplification with reference gene primers provided the estimates of nucleated cell counts. Produced via immunoSEQ multiplex PCR; TCRdb's table is partial and in-frame only. That table gives V, J and clone size, and the DNA gave D and trimming. The table lists around 100,000 clones, roughly 86% of them singletons, with approximately 10% in the top ten. The V gene is TRBV27, the J gene TRBJ1-1, with TRBD1 identical over 7 bases. The sequence was obtained from a woman aged 30 to 39 with acute or convalescent COVID-19. The specimen was peripheral blood. The CDR3 protein is CASSPLLKGARDTEAFF. The CDR3 bases are TGTGCCAGCAGTCCCCTCCTAAAGGGGGCGAGGGACACTGAAGCTTTCTTT.